This T cell receptor beta chain was documented in a study of T cells after somatic rescue of genetic block (dated by TCRdb to 2019 to 2021). Regarding the research as a whole: What the study looked at was long-term robustness, specifically in a T-cell system that came about through somatic rescue of a genetic block in T-cell development.

The method was the immunoSEQ multiplex PCR assay. What TCRdb holds here is the immuneACCESS table cut down to in-frame rearrangements. Part of the clones is not present; checked against another copy, under half of the missing clones reflect an unresolved V gene, and the others are unexplained. This sample gives about 63,000 clones in total; about 91% of them show up just once. The ten biggest clones cover 2.5% to 3.5% of the sample. About this clone itself: Its target antigen remains unknown. No much larger clone is present one base from it, and per-base qualities are unavailable.

The germline V gene provides CDR1 MNHEY and CDR2 SVGAGI. Including the terminal cysteine and phenylalanine, the CDR3 comprises 14 residues. This entry keeps only the CDR3 DNA: 42 bases, framed from base 1. The V end loses 3 bases and the J end loses 2 bases, and a stretch of 10 bases separates them. The sequencing sample was made of peripheral blood mononuclear cells (PBMCs). The sequence came from a man between 35 and 55 years old. The receptor chain draws on TRBV6-5 and TRBJ2-5; the D gene assignment is ambiguous. The bases are TGTGCCAGCAGTTATGCTCTGTCACAAGAGACCCAGTACTTC. Translated, it gives CASSYALSQETQYF.